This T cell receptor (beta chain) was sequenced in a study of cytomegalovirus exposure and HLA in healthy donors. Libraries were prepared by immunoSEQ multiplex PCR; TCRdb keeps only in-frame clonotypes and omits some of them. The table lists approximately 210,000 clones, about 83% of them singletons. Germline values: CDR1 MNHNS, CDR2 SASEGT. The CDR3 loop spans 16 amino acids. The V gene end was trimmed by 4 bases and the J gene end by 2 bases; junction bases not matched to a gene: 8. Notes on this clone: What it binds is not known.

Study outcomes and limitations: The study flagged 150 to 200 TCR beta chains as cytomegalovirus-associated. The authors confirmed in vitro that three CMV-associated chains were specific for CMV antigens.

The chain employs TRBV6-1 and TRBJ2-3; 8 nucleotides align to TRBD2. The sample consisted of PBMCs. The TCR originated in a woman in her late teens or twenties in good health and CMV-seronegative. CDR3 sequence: CASSGPGLVITDTQYF. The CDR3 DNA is TGTGCCAGCAGTGGACCGGGACTAGTTATCACAGATACGCAGTATTTT.